Many counts were recorded for the clone carrying this T cell receptor (beta chain). Its antigen is not known. Making the TCR beta libraries involved quantitative 5'-RACE with molecular barcodes. TCRdb reanalysed the 5' RACE reads using MiXCR and keeps one entry per CDR3 protein. This table has under 250,000 distinct CDR3 sequences, about 10% appearing once. The CDR3 consists of 17 residues. J was trimmed by 5 bases and V by 4 bases; bases with no gene match: 8. The entry originates in a study of CD8 T cells in ankylosing spondylitis. Study results and limitations: There were earlier reports of some motif variants in reactive arthritis synovial fluid and blood. Disease-linked clones were CD8+ and relatively rare in peripheral blood. Blood of patients with ankylosing spondylitis appeared to be characterized by a TCR beta motif of 8 or 9 highly homologous variants.

The chain couples TRBV12-3 or TRBV12-4 to TRBJ2-3, with 14 bases aligning to TRBD2. Sequenced: blood, either unsorted or a sorted T cell fraction (not recorded which). The sequence was collected from a male donor with ankylosing spondylitis or in good health (not recorded which). In nucleotides, the CDR3 is TGTGCCAGCAGTTCACTCACCGGACTAGCGGGGGGAGATACGCAGTATTTT. Translating it yields CASSSLTGLAGGDTQYF.